Each of the 28 T cell receptor beta chains below was sequenced from the same sample in a study of blood T cell repertoires in COVID-19. Generated by immunoSEQ multiplex PCR, the TCRdb table keeps only in-frame clones and is missing some. In the table there are about 170,000 clones, approximately 81% of which are singletons. The sequenced sample was peripheral blood. The receptors were sampled from a woman in her 70s with COVID-19, enrolled during active disease.

V is TRBV10-2 and J is TRBJ1-1; no definite D call. The CDR3 has 14 residues. CDR1 is WSHSY and CDR2 is SAAADI in the germline V gene. The V end lost 8 bases, the J end lost 0 bases, and 13 bases lay between the germline ends. CDR3 nucleotide sequence: TGCGCCAGCTGTTTTCGAGGAATGAACACTGAAGCTTTCTTT. This translates into CASCFRGMNTEAFF.

The chain combines TRBV20-1 with TRBJ2-3; perhaps TRBD2 as D (6 bases). V lost 3 bases and J lost 1, with 14 bases in between. Germline CDR1 and CDR2: DFQATT and SNEGSKA (reference sequence). There are 15 residues in the CDR3. The CDR3 loop is CSASGSGSRTDTQYF. CDR3 nucleotides: TGCAGTGCTAGTGGCAGCGGGTCTCGCACAGATACGCAGTATTTT.

This chain connects TRBV10-1 to TRBJ2-1; 10 bases match TRBD2. There are 18 residues in the CDR3. V shed 2 bases, J shed 0 bases, and the junction held 7 bases outside the gene matches. Germline V gene sequence: CDR1 WNHNN, CDR2 SYGVQD (reference sequence). The CDR3 protein is CASSEVAGGLSSYNEQFF. Here the CDR3 DNA reads TGCGCCAGCAGTGAGGTAGCGGGGGGCCTGAGCTCCTACAATGAGCAGTTCTTC.

The chain links TRBV5-6 to TRBJ2-4; D unclear. Germline V lookup: CDR1 SGHDT, CDR2 YYEEEE. The CDR3 has 14 amino acids. Between the trimmed V and J ends, which lost 0 bases and 0 bases, there was a span of 4 bases. The CDR3 coding sequence is TGTGCCAGCAGCTTGGGGCTAGCCAAAAACATTCAGTACTTC. Its protein product is CASSLGLAKNIQYF.

J is TRBJ2-1 and V is TRBV5-1, with 12 bases matching TRBD2. CDR3 size: 15 residues. The germline V gene encodes CDR1 SGHRS and CDR2 YFSETQ. With V trimmed by 4 bases and J by 3 bases, 2 bases remained unmatched. CDR3 nucleotide sequence: TGCGCCAGCAGCCCGGGACTAGCGGGCTACAATGAGCAGTTCTTC. Encoded protein: CASSPGLAGYNEQFF.

V gene TRBV5-1 combines with J gene TRBJ2-5; 12 nucleotides line up with TRBD2. This CDR3 is built from 17 residues. Germline V gene lookup returns CDR1 SGHRS and CDR2 YFSETQ. V dropped 0 bases and J dropped 4; count of bases not matched to a gene: 7. CDR3 loop: CASSLAILAGGGETQYF. The CDR3 nucleotides are TGCGCCAGCAGCTTGGCCATACTAGCGGGAGGAGGAGAGACCCAGTACTTC.

This rearrangement joins TRBV2 to TRBJ2-3; 15 bases match TRBD2. Per germline, CDR1 SNHLY and CDR2 FYNNEI. The CDR3 spans 16 residues. The junction had 10 bases not matched to a gene; V was cut back by 10 bases and J by 5 bases. The DNA for the CDR3 is TGTGCCAACTCAGCAGGACTAGCGGGAGGGCTAGATACGCAGTATTTT. This translates into CANSAGLAGGLDTQYF.

This chain joins TRBV11-2 and TRBJ1-6; no firm D call. Germline CDR1 is SGHAT and CDR2 is FQNNGV. CDR3 length: 14 residues. Trimming shortened V by 4 bases and J by 9 bases, and 13 bases separated the two germline ends. CDR3 coding DNA: TGTGCCAGCAGCTCCGTAAGCATCTCTTCACCCCTCCACTTT. Its protein product is CASSSVSISSPLHF. Complete variable domain (other parts from reference TRBV11-2 and TRBJ1-6): EAGVAQSPRYKIIEKRQSVAFWCNPISGHATLYWYQQILGQGPKLLIQFQNNGVVDDSQLPKDRFSAERLKGVDSTLKIQPAKLEDSAVYLCASSSVSISSPLHFGNGTRLTVT.

The genes are TRBV28 and TRBJ1-2; D may be TRBD1 (5 bases). Germline V lookup: CDR1 MDHEN, CDR2 SYDVKM. This CDR3 spans 15 amino acids. Between the trimmed V and J ends, which lost 7 bases and 2 bases, there was a span of 17 bases. In DNA form, the CDR3 reads TGTGCCAGCACCCGAAGGCAGGGTCTCAACTATGGCTACACCTTC. Its protein is CASTRRQGLNYGYTF.

The genes are TRBV28 and TRBJ2-1, with 10 bases fitting TRBD1. The CDR3 is made up of 15 amino acids. Germline-derived CDR1 and CDR2 are MDHEN and SYDVKM. The trim removed 6 bases at V and 6 bases at J, leaving 8 bases unmatched. The CDR3 nucleotides are TGTGCCAGCAGGGGGTGGACAGGGGGGCGCAATGAGCAGTTCTTC. The encoded protein is CASRGWTGGRNEQFF.

V gene TRBV19 combines with J gene TRBJ1-5; D is possibly TRBD1 (6 bases). Germline loops: CDR1 LNHDA, CDR2 SQIVND (reference sequence). The CDR3 has 14 amino acids. Deletions cut 3 bases from V and 12 bases from J, with 18 bases between. The CDR3 loop is CASSIGRGSARQHF. CDR3 nucleotides: TGTGCCAGTAGTATTGGCAGGGGTTCGGCACGCCAGCATTTT.

The V and J genes are TRBV7-9 and TRBJ1-2; 7 bases line up with TRBD1. Looked up from germline, CDR1 is SEHNR and CDR2 is FQNEAQ (reference sequence). V lost 4 bases to trimming and J lost 4 bases; unmatched junction nucleotides: 6. The CDR3 length is 14 residues. This CDR3 reads CASSSPGQSYGYTF. The CDR3, as DNA: TGTGCCAGCAGCTCTCCGGGACAGAGCTATGGCTACACCTTC.

The chain links TRBV19 to TRBJ2-1, with a possible D match to TRBD2 (7 bases). CDR3 length: 18 residues. CDR1 is LNHDA, CDR2 SQIVND, per germline (reference sequence). V lost 6 bases to trimming and J lost 4 bases, with 25 bases between them. DNA for the CDR3: TGTGCCAGTAGCCTCCTCTTGGGCGGGGGACAAAATTACAATGAGCAGTTCTTC. It is translated as CASSLLLGGGQNYNEQFF.

This clone was picked up one time. The chain couples TRBV10-1 to TRBJ1-3; a possible D gene is TRBD1 (5 bases). CDR3 length: 15 amino acids. In germline, CDR1 is WNHNN, CDR2 SYGVQD (reference sequence). V was cut by 10 bases and J by 8 bases, with 24 bases left in between. In nucleotides, the CDR3 is TGCGCCAACTCAAAACCTTGCAGGGCGGCTCACACCATATATTTT. Protein sequence: CANSKPCRAAHTIYF.

The chain combines TRBV15 with TRBJ2-3; 13 bases are a match to TRBD2. CDR3 length equals 16 residues. J was trimmed by 4 bases and V by 0 bases; bases with no gene match: 1. Germline V CDR1 and CDR2: LNHNV, YYDKDF (reference sequence). The chain's CDR3 is CATSRDTSGRADTQYF. The CDR3 region has the DNA TGTGCCACCAGCAGAGATACTAGCGGGAGGGCAGATACGCAGTATTTT.

The sample holds a few counts of this clone. This rearrangement joins TRBV18 to TRBJ2-1, with 7 positions matching TRBD2. Germline assignment: CDR1 KGHSH and CDR2 LQKENI. V shed 3 bases, J shed 9 bases, and the junction held 8 bases outside the gene matches. The CDR3 totals 14 residues. The CDR3 protein is CASSPGGSPAEQFF. CDR3 bases: TGTGCCAGCTCACCGGGCGGGAGTCCTGCTGAGCAGTTCTTC.

The CDR3: CASSGGTGAAEAFF. Written as DNA, the CDR3 is TGTGCCAGTAGTGGAGGGACAGGGGCCGCTGAAGCTTTCTTT. V and J are TRBV19 and TRBJ1-1; 10 nucleotides agree with TRBD1. The CDR3 has 14 amino acids. With V trimmed by 5 bases and J by 6 bases, 6 bases remained unmatched. Germline V gives CDR1 LNHDA, CDR2 SQIVND (reference sequence).

V is TRBV10-3 and J is TRBJ1-5, with 8 bases matching TRBD1. Losses at the gene ends were 6 bases for V and 3 bases for J; bases not matched to a gene: 4. The CDR3 is 14 residues long. The germline CDR1 and CDR2 sequences are ENHRY and SYGVKD. CDR3 loop: CAISSTGVNQPQHF. The CDR3 DNA is TGTGCCATCAGCTCGACAGGGGTCAATCAGCCCCAGCATTTT.

This clone was seen a few times. The chain links TRBV9 to TRBJ2-1; perhaps TRBD2 as D (6 bases). The V gene lost 2 bases and the J gene lost 2 bases, with 11 bases spanning the gap. This CDR3 contains 15 residues. Germline CDR1 reads SGDLS; CDR2 reads YYNGEE. This CDR3 reads CASSVSGETYNEQFF. The DNA of the CDR3 is TGTGCCAGCAGCGTCTCGGGGGAGACCTACAATGAGCAGTTCTTC. Using reference TRBV9 and TRBJ2-1 for the parts outside the CDR3, the full variable domain is DSGVTQTPKHLITATGQRVTLRCSPRSGDLSVYWYQQSLDQGLQFLIQYYNGEERAKGNILERFSAQQFPDLHSELNLSSLELGDSALYFCASSVSGETYNEQFFGPGTRLTVL.

The J gene is TRBJ1-6, the V gene TRBV28; TRBD1 aligns across 9 bases. The CDR3 extends over 14 amino acids. V dropped 7 bases and J dropped 10; count of bases not matched to a gene: 8. Germline-derived CDR1 and CDR2 are MDHEN and SYDVKM. The CDR3 spells CASIPRTGDSPLHF. In nucleotides, the CDR3 is TGTGCCAGCATCCCTCGGACAGGGGACTCACCCCTCCACTTT.

DNA of the CDR3: TGTGCCAGCAGTTCCATCCAGGGTAATCAGCCCCAGCATTTT. This codes for CASSSIQGNQPQHF. The rearrangement joins TRBV5-6 to TRBJ1-5, with TRBD1 as a possible D gene (5 bases). The length of the CDR3 is 14 residues. Germline CDR1 reads SGHDT; CDR2 reads YYEEEE. V shed 5 bases and J shed 4 bases, with 13 bases lying between them.

DNA for the CDR3: TGTGCCAGCAGCCAGGCCTCCTACGAGCAGTACTTC. Translation: CASSQASYEQYF. The chain uses TRBV3-1 (or the pseudogene TRBV3-2) and TRBJ2-7; D is ambiguous. CDR1 is LGHDT and CDR2 is YNNKEL in the germline V gene (reference sequence). CDR3 length equals 12 residues. V shed 3 bases and J shed 0 bases, with 3 bases lying between them.

V gene TRBV5-1 combines with J gene TRBJ2-2; the match to TRBD1 covers 9 bases. Trimming cost V 5 bases and J 6 bases; bases outside gene matches: 14. The CDR3 contains 17 residues. The germline V gene encodes CDR1 SGHRS and CDR2 YFSETQ. DNA of the CDR3: TGCGCCAGCAGTTTCCTCGCCGGGACAGGGCGGGCCGGGGAGCTGTTTTTT. Translation: CASSFLAGTGRAGELFF.

In its sample, this clone was seen a few times. This chain links TRBV5-1 with TRBJ2-2; D gene uncertain. V dropped 4 bases and J dropped 8 bases, with 15 bases sitting between them. CDR3 length equals 14 residues. The germline CDR1 and CDR2 sequences are SGHRS and YFSETQ. The CDR3 DNA sequence: TGCGCCAGCAGCCTCCTCAATGACGGGGGGGAGCTGTTTTTT. It is translated as CASSLLNDGGELFF.

This chain joins TRBV28 and TRBJ2-3, with 7 bases lining up with TRBD2. With 1 base clipped from V and 9 bases from J, the junction kept 4 bases outside the gene matches. Germline lookup yields CDR1 MDHEN and CDR2 SYDVKM. This CDR3 comprises 13 residues. The CDR3 DNA follows: TGTGCCAGCAGTTTATCACGGGAGGCCACGCAGTATTTT. It translates to CASSLSREATQYF. Full variable domain (remainder filled in from reference TRBV28 and TRBJ2-3): DVKVTQSSRYLVKRTGEKVFLECVQDMDHENMFWYRQDPGLGLRLIYFSYDVKMKEKGDIPEGYSVSREKKERFSLILESASTNQTSMYLCASSLSREATQYFGPGTRLTVL.

This sequence joins TRBV27 and TRBJ1-6; TRBD1 matches 7 bases. The CDR3 loop spans 16 amino acids. V lost 2 bases to trimming and J lost 10 bases; unmatched junction nucleotides: 11. CDR1 MNHEY and CDR2 SMNVEV come from the germline V gene (reference sequence). CDR3 amino acids: CASSLRRDSPMSPLHF. The CDR3 DNA sequence: TGTGCCAGCAGTTTACGGAGGGACAGCCCAATGTCACCCCTCCACTTT.

This clone was counted a few times. CDR3 nucleotide sequence: TGTGCCAGCAGTGATCAACTATCCGGCGGCTACACCTTC. It is translated as CASSDQLSGGYTF. The chain carries TRBV25-1 and TRBJ1-2; D is uncertain. V dropped 3 bases and J dropped 8 bases, with 13 bases sitting between them. CDR3 length equals 13 residues. The V gene's germline CDR1 is MGHDK and CDR2 SYGVNS.

The gene calls are TRBV6-5 and TRBJ2-5; 8 bases are a match to TRBD2. The CDR3 has 14 amino acids. With 2 bases clipped from V and 6 bases from J, the junction kept 5 bases outside the gene matches. Germline values: CDR1 MNHEY, CDR2 SVGAGI. In nucleotides, the CDR3 is TGTGCCAGCAGTTACGGCGGGGGGAGAAAGACCCAGTACTTC. This gives the protein CASSYGGGRKTQYF.